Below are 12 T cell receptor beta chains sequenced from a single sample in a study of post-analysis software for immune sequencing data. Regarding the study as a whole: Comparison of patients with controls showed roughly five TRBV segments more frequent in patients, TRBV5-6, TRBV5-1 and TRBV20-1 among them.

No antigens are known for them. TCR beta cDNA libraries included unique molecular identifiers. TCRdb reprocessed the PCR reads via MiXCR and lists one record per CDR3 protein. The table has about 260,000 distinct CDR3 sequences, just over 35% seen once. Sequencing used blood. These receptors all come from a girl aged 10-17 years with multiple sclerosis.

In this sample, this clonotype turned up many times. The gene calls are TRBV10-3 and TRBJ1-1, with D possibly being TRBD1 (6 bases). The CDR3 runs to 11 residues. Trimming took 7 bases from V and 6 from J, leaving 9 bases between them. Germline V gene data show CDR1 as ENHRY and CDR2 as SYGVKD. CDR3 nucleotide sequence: TGTGCCATCATCGAGGGGGCTGAAGCTTTCTTT. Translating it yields CAIIEGAEAFF.

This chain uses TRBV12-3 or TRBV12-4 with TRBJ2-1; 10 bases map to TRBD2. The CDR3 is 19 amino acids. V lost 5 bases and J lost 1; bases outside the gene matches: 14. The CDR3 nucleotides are TGTGCCAGCAGTCTCCTCCCCCGACTAGCGGGCGGATCCTACAATGAGCAGTTCTTC. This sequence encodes CASSLLPRLAGGSYNEQFF.

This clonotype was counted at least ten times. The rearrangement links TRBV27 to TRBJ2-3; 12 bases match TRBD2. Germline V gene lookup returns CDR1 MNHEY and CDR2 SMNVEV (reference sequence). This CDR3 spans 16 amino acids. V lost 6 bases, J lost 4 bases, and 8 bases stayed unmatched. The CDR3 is CASRPRLAGASDTQYF. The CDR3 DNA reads TGTGCCAGCAGGCCACGACTAGCGGGGGCCTCAGATACGCAGTATTTT.

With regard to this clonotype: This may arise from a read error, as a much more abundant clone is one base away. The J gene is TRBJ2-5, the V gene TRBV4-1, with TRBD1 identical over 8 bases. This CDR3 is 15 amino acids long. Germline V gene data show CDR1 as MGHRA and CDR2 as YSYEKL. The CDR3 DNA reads TGCGCCGGCAGCCTCGGACAGGGCTACCAAGAGACCCAGTACTTC. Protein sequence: CAGSLGQGYQETQYF.

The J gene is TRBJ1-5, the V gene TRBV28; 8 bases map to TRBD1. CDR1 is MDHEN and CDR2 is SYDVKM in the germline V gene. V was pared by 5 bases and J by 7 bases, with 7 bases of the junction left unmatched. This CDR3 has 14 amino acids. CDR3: CASSKDRVWQPQHF. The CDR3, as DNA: TGTGCCAGCAGTAAGGACAGGGTCTGGCAGCCCCAGCATTTT.

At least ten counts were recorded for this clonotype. CDR3 sequence (DNA): TGTGCCAGCAGCTCCGCTAGCGGGAGGAACTCAGATACGCAGTATTTT. This sequence encodes CASSSASGRNSDTQYF. V gene TRBV7-3 combines with J gene TRBJ2-3, with 11 bases identical to TRBD2. CDR1 and CDR2 from the germline V gene are SGHTA and FQGTGA. CDR3 size: 16 residues. V gave up 4 bases and J gave up 4 bases; unmatched junction bases: 7.

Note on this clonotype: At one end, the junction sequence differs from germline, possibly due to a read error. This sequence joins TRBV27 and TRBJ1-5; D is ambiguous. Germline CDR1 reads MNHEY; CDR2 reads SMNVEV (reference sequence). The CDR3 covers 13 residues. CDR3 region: CASSLERNQSQHF. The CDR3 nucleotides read TGTGCCAGCAGTTTAGAGCGGAATCAGTCCCAGCATTTT.

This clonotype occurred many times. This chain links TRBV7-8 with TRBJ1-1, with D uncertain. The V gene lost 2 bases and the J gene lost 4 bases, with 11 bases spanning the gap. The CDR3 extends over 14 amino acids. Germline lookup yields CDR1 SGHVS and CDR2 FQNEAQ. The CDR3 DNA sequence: TGTGCCAGCAGCTTAAGCGACTCGGGCACTGAAGCTTTCTTT. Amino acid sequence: CASSLSDSGTEAFF.

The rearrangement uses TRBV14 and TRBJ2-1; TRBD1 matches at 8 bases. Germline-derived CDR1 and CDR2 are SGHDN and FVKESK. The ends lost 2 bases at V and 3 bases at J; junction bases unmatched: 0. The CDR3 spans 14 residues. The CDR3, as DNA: TGTGCCAGCAGCCAAACAGGGGGCTACAATGAGCAGTTCTTC. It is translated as CASSQTGGYNEQFF. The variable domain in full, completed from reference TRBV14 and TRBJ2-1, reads EAGVTQFPSHSVIEKGQTVTLRCDPISGHDNLYWYRRVMGKEIKFLLHFVKESKQDESGMPNNRFLAERTGGTYSTLKVQPAELEDSGVYFCASSQTGGYNEQFFGPGTRLTVL.

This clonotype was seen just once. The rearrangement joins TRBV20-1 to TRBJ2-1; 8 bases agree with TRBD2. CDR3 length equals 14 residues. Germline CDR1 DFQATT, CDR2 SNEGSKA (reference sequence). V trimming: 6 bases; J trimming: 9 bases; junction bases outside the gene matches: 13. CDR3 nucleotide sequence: TGCAGTGCCCCGACCTCGGGAGGGCCGTTTGAGCAGTTCTTC. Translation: CSAPTSGGPFEQFF.

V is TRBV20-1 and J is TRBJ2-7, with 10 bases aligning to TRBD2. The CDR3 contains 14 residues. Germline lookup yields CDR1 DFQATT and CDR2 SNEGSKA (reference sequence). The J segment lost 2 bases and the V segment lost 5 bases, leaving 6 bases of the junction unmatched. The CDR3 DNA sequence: TGCAGTGCTCCACTAGCGGGGATCGCCTACGAGCAGTACTTC. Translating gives CSAPLAGIAYEQYF.

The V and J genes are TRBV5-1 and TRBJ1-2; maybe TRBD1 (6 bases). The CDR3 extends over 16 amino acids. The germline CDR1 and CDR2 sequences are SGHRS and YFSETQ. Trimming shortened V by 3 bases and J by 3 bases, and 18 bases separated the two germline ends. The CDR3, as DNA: TGCGCCAGCAGCTCGACTGTAGGACAGACTGACTATGGCTACACCTTC. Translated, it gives CASSSTVGQTDYGYTF.